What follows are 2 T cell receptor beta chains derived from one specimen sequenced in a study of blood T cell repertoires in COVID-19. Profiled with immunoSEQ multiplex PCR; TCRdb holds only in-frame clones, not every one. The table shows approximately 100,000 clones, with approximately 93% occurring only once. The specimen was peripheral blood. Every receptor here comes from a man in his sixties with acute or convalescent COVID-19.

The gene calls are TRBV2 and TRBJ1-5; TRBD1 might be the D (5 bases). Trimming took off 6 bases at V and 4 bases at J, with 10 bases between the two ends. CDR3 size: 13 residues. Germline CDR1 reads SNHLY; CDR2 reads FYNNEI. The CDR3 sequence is CASRKEGNQPQHF. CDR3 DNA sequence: TGTGCCAGCAGGAAGGAGGGGAATCAGCCCCAGCATTTT. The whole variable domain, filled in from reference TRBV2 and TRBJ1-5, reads EPEVTQTPSHQVTQMGQEVILRCVPISNHLYFYWYRQILGQKVEFLVSFYNNEISEKSEIFDDQFSVERPDGSNFTLKIRSTKLEDSAMYFCASRKEGNQPQHFGDGTRLSIL.

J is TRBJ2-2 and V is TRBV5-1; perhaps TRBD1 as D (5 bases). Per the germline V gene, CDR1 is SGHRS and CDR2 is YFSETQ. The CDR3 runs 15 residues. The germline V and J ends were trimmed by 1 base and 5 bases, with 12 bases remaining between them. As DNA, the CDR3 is TGCGCCAGCAGCTTGTCACAGGTTCGAACCGGGGAGCTGTTTTTT. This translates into CASSLSQVRTGELFF.